This T cell receptor beta chain was recorded in a study of T cells after yellow fever vaccination (dated by TCRdb to between 2018 and 2020). Background on the whole study: The SMART-Seq v4 Ultra Low Input RNA kit was used to prepare libraries from fractions with low cell numbers. Two healthy male donors made up the cohort, one aged 18 to 29 years and the other aged 30 to 40 years. Bulk TCR alpha and beta repertoires were sequenced longitudinally to track T-cell clones before and after primary and booster YFV17D yellow fever vaccination. Blood samples were taken at several timepoints before and after primary and secondary immunization, and bulk PBMC replicates and cell subsets were isolated.

The treatment or condition label for this specimen denotes: live attenuated yellow fever vaccine strain. At each blood-draw timepoint, two biological replicates of bulk PBMCs were obtained. A standard Ficoll-Paque protocol was used to isolate PBMCs from peripheral blood. RNA was extracted with TriZol from bulk PBMCs, CD4 and CD8 fractions, and dextramer-positive and dextramer-negative fractions. Paper-wide results and their limitations: A small fraction of clonotypes appeared in both the CD4 and CD8 compartments, likely as a result of convergent recombination. Compared with the primary T-cell response, the secondary T-cell response was weaker but faster, peaking on day 5 rather than day 15. Because only two donors were included in the study, the extent to which the findings can be generalized is limited. After the booster, most of the clones that had expanded following primary vaccination were detected again (about 95% of CD4 and roughly 90% of CD8), which suggests that memory was broadly maintained. FACS-sorted repertoires could contain abundant contaminating clonotypes from the bulk population, so computational filtering was required.

The germline V gene provides CDR1 SGHAT and CDR2 FQNNGV. V gives up 3 bases and J gives up 5 bases, and the segment between their germline ends measures 10 bases. From its cysteine to its phenylalanine, the CDR3 spans 13 amino acids. This entry keeps only the CDR3 DNA: 39 bases, framed from base 1. Sequencing was performed on an Illumina NovaSeq 6000. Synthesis of TCR cDNA relied on 5'RACE template switching, a step that introduced a universal primer site along with unique molecular identifiers. cDNA synthesis was primed from both the TCR alpha and TCR beta constant segments. Libraries were amplified in two PCR steps, with sample barcodes and sequencing adapters added in the second step. Sequencing of the libraries was done on either Illumina HiSeq 2500 (2x100 bp) or NovaSeq (2x150 bp). Per the source publication's procedure: Reads were demultiplexed and collapsed into UMI consensus sequences with MIGEC, and V(D)J alignment was performed with MiXCR. Using edgeR on replicate PBMC samples, clonotypes were called vaccine-responding if FDR was below 0.01 and the log2 fold change was above 5 up to day 15. Each bulk clonotype was labeled CD4 or CD8 based on which sequenced repertoire, CD4 or CD8, contained the clonotype at higher abundance. The public reads were reanalyzed by TCRdb: fastp trimming at Q25, MiXCR alignment, in-frame beta chains only. A single entry per CDR3 protein holds the most common genes and DNA from its merged rows. In this record, the V and J calls reflect TCRdb's handling and not the investigators' own analysis. The sample records more than 200,000 distinct CDR3 sequences, about 3.5% of which are singletons. The ten most abundant clones make up around 20% of the sample.

This clonotype was seen many times. What this receptor recognizes is not known. No base quality information exists; no much larger clone differs at one position. Recombination joined TRBV11-2 with TRBJ1-2; TRBD1 might be the D gene, on 5 matching bases. This material consisted of PBMCs, taken 15 days after the yellow fever booster vaccination. The sequence was obtained from a man between 18 and 29 years old who received the YFV17D yellow fever vaccine. The CDR3 amino acid sequence is: CASSLDTAYGYTF. The bases are TGTGCCAGCAGCTTGGACACAGCGTATGGCTACACCTTC.